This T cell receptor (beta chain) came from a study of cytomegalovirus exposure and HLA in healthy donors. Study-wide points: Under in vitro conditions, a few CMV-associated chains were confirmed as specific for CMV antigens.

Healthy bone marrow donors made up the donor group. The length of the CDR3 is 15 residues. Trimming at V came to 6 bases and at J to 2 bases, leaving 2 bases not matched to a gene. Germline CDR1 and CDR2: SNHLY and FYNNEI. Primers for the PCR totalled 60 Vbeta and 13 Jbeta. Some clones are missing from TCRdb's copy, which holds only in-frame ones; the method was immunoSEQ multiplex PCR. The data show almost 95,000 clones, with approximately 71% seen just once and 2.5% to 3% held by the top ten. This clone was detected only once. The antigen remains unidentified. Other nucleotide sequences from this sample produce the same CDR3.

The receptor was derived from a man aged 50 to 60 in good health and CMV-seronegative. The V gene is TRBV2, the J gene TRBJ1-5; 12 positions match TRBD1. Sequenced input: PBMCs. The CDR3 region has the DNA TGTGCCAGCAGCGGGACAGGGGGCGGCAATCAGCCCCAGCATTTT. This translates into CASSGTGGGNQPQHF.